What follows is one T cell receptor (beta chain) and its context. Germline lookup yields CDR1 MNHEY and CDR2 SVGEGT. Germline trimming cut 7 bases from V and 3 bases from J; bases unmatched to any gene: 8. The CDR3 runs 14 residues. The diagnoses drew upon clinical symptoms, serum thyroxine and TRAb, thyroid ultrasound and orbital computed tomography. This sample was included in a study of T cells in Graves' hyperthyroidism and ophthalmopathy. RNA transcripts provided the source from which TCR beta CDR3 regions were amplified. The study used the HTBI primer set for a first-round RT-PCR of the TCR CDR3. TCRdb reanalysed the multiplex PCR reads using MiXCR and keeps one entry per CDR3 protein. This table has about 50,000 distinct CDR3 sequences, about 52% appearing once.

The receptor was derived from a woman aged 50 to 60 with Graves' hyperthyroidism. Sequenced material: peripheral blood or thyroid tissue (not recorded which). V gene TRBV6-2 or TRBV6-3 combines with J gene TRBJ2-7; 8 bases line up with TRBD1. CDR3 protein: CASTYGTGHYEQYF. The DNA for the CDR3 is TGTGCCAGCACCTACGGGACAGGACACTACGAGCAGTACTTC.